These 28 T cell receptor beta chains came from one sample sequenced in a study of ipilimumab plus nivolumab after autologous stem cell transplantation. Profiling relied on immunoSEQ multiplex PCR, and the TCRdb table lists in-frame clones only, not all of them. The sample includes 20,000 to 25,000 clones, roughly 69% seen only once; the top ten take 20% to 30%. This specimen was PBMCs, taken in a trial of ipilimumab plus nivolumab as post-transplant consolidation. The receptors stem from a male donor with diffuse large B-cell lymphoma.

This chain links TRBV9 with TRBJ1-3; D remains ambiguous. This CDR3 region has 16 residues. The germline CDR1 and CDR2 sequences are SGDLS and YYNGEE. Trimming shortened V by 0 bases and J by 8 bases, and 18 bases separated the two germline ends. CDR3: CASSVEGTRTVDTIYF. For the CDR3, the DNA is TGTGCCAGCAGCGTAGAGGGTACGCGTACGGTAGACACCATATATTTT.

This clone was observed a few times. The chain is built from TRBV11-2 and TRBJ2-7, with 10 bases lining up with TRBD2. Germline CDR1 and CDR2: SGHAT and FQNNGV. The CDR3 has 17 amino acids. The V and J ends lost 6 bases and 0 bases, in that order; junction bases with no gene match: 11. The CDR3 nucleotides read TGTGCCAGCAGTCCGAGCCTAGCGGGAGACCTCTCCTACGAGCAGTACTTC. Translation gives CASSPSLAGDLSYEQYF. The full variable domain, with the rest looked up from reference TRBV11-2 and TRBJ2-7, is EAGVAQSPRYKIIEKRQSVAFWCNPISGHATLYWYQQILGQGPKLLIQFQNNGVVDDSQLPKDRFSAERLKGVDSTLKIQPAKLEDSAVYLCASSPSLAGDLSYEQYFGPGTRLTVT.

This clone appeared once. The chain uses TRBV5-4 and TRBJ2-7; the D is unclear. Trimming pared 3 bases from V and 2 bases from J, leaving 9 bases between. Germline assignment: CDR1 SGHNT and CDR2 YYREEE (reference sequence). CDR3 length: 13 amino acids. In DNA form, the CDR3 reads TGTGCCAGCAGCTCCAGGCCGGCCTACGAGCAGTACTTC. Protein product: CASSSRPAYEQYF.

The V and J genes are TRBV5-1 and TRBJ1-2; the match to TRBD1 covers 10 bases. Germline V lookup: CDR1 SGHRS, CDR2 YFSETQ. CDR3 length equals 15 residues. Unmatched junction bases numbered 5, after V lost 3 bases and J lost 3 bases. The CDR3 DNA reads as TGCGCCAGCAGCTCGGGACAGGGGATCCACTATGGCTACACCTTC. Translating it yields CASSSGQGIHYGYTF.

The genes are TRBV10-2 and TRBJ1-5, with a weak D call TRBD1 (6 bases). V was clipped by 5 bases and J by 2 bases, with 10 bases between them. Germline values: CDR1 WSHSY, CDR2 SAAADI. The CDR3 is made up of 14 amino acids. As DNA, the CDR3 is TGCGCCAGCAGTTACGCAGGGGGCAATCAGCCCCAGCATTTT. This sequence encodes CASSYAGGNQPQHF.

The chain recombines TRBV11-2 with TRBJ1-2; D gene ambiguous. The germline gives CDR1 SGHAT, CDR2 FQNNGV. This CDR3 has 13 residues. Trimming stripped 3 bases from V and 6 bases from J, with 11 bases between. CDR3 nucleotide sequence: TGTGCCAGCAGCTTGTCAGGTCTTCATGGCTACACCTTC. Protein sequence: CASSLSGLHGYTF.

The CDR3 region is CASSLVVGNEQYF. CDR3 DNA: TGCGCCAGCAGCTTGGTGGTAGGGAACGAGCAGTACTTC. The chain is built from TRBV5-1 and TRBJ2-7; D unresolved. There are 13 residues in the CDR3. V dropped 0 bases and J dropped 5 bases, with 9 bases sitting between them. Germline V CDR1 and CDR2: SGHRS, YFSETQ.

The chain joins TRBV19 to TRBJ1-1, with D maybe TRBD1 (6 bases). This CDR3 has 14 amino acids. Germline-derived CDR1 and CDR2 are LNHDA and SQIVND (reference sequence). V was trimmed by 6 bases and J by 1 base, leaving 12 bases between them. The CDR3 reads CASRVQGKNTEAFF. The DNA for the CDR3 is TGTGCCAGTAGGGTACAGGGAAAGAACACTGAAGCTTTCTTT.

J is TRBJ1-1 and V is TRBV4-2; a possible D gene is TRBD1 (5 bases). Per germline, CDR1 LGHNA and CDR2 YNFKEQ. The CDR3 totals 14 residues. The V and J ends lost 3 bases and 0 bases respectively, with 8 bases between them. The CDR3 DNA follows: TGTGCCAGCAGCCACCGACAGTTGAACACTGAAGCTTTCTTT. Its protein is CASSHRQLNTEAFF.

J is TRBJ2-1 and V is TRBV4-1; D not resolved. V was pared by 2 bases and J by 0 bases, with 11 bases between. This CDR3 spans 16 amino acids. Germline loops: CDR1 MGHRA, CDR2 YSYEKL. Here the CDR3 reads CASSQQQSRSYNEQFF. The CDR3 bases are TGCGCCAGCAGCCAACAGCAGTCGCGCTCCTACAATGAGCAGTTCTTC.

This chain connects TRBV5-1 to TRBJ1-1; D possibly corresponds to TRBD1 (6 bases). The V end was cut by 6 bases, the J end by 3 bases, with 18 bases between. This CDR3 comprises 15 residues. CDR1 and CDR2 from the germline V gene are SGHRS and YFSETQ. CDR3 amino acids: CASTIQGTADTEAFF. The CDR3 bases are TGCGCCAGCACCATCCAGGGGACCGCGGACACTGAAGCTTTCTTT.

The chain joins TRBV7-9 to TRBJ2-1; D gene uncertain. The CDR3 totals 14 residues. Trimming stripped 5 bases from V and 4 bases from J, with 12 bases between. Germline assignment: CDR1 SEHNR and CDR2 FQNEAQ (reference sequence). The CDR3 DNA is TGTGCCAGCAGCCCCTCGAGCCGGTACAATGAGCAGTTCTTC. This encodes CASSPSSRYNEQFF.

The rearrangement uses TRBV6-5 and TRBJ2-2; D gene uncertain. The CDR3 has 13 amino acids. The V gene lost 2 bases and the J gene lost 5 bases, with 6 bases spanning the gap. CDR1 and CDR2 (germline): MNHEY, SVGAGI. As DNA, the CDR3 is TGTGCCAGCAGTTACACGCGGACCGGGGAGCTGTTTTTT. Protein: CASSYTRTGELFF.

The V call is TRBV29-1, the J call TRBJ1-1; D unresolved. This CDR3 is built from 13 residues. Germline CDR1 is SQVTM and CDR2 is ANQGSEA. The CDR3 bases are TGCACCGCTTGGGAAGGGTTGAACACTGAAGCTTTCTTT. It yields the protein CTAWEGLNTEAFF.

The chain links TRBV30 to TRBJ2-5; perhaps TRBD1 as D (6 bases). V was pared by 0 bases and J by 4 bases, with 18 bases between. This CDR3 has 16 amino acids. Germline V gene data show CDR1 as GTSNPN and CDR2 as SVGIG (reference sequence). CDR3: CAWSVAGVGVRETQYF. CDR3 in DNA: TGTGCCTGGAGTGTAGCAGGGGTGGGGGTGAGAGAGACCCAGTACTTC.

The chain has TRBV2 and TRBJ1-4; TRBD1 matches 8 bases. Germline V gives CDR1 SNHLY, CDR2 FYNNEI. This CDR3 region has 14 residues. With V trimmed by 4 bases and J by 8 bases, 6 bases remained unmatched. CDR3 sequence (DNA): TGTGCCAGCAGTGTCCGGACAGGGCAAGAAAAACTGTTTTTT. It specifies CASSVRTGQEKLFF.

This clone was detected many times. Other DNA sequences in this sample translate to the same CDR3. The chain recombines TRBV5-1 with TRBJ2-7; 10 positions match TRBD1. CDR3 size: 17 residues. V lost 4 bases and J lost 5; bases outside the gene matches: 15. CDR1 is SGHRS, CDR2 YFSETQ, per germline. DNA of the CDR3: TGCGCCAGCAGCCTTCAGCCAACGGGACAGGGGTTCGACGAGCAGTACTTC. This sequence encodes CASSLQPTGQGFDEQYF. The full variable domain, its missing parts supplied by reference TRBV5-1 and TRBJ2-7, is KAGVTQTPRYLIKTRGQQVTLSCSPISGHRSVSWYQQTPGQGLQFLFEYFSETQRNKGNFPGRFSGRQFSNSRSEMNVSTLELGDSALYLCASSLQPTGQGFDEQYFGPGTRLTVT.

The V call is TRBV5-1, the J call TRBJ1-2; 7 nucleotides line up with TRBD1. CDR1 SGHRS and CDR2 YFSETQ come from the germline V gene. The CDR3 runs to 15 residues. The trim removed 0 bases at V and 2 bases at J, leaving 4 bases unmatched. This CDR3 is CASSLAGGQNYGYTF. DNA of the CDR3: TGCGCCAGCAGCTTGGCAGGGGGGCAAAACTATGGCTACACCTTC.

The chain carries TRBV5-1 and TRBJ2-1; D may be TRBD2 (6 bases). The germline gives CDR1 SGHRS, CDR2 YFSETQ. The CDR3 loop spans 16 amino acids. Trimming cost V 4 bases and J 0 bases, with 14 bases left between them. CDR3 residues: CASSTVLATSYNEQFF. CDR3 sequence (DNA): TGCGCCAGCAGCACCGTTCTAGCGACCTCCTACAATGAGCAGTTCTTC.

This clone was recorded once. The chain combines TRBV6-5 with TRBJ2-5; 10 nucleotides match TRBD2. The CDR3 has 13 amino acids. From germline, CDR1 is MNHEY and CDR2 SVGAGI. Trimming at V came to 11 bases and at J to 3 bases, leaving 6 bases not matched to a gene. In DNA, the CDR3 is TGTGCCGCATCCGGGACTAGCGAAGAGACCCAGTACTTC. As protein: CAASGTSEETQYF.

CDR3 sequence: CASSSPPGRSGYTF. Written as DNA, the CDR3 is TGTGCCAGCAGCTCCCCCCCGGGGAGGAGCGGCTACACCTTC. The chain is built from TRBV7-9 and TRBJ1-2; no clear D. Germline lookup yields CDR1 SEHNR and CDR2 FQNEAQ (reference sequence). The V end lost 4 bases, the J end lost 8 bases, and 17 bases lay between the germline ends. This CDR3 has 14 residues.

CDR3 sequence: CASSSQTGNYGYTF. In DNA form, the CDR3 reads TGTGCCAGCTCATCGCAGACAGGGAACTATGGCTACACCTTC. The rearrangement joins TRBV18 to TRBJ1-2; 7 nucleotides align to TRBD1. This CDR3 region has 14 residues. The J segment lost 2 bases and the V segment lost 5 bases, leaving 5 bases of the junction unmatched. CDR1 and CDR2 (germline): KGHSH, LQKENI.

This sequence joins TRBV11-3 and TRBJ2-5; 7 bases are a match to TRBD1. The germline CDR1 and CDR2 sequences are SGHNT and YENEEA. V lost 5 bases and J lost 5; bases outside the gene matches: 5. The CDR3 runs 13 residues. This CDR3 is CASSVTGRETQYF. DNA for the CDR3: TGTGCCAGCAGCGTGACAGGGCGGGAGACCCAGTACTTC.

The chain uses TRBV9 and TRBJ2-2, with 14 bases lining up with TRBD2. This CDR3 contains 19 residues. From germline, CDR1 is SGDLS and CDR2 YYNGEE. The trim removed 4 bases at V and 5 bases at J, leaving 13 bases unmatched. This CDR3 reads CASSLRIGLAGGGTGELFF. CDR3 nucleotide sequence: TGTGCCAGCAGCCTACGCATAGGACTAGCGGGAGGTGGAACCGGGGAGCTGTTTTTT.

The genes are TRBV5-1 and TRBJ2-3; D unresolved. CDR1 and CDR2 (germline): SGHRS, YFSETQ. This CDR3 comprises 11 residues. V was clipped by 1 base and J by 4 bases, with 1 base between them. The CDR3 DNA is TGCGCCAGCAGCTTGTCAGATACGCAGTATTTT. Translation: CASSLSDTQYF.

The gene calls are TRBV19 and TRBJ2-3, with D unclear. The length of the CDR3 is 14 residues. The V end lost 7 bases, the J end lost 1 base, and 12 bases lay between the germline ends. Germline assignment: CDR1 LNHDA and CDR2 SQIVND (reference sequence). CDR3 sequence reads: CASTVDRGTDTQYF. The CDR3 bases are TGTGCCAGTACCGTAGATAGGGGCACAGATACGCAGTATTTT.

The CDR3, as DNA: TGCGCCAGCAGCTTGGCCGGTGGGACAGGGGCCGTGACCCAGTACTTC. This translates into CASSLAGGTGAVTQYF. J is TRBJ2-5 and V is TRBV5-1, with TRBD1 identical over 10 bases. The trim removed 0 bases at V and 7 bases at J, leaving 9 bases unmatched. This CDR3 spans 16 amino acids. Looked up from germline, CDR1 is SGHRS and CDR2 is YFSETQ.

CDR3: CASSETGTSGLGEQYF. The CDR3 DNA reads TGTGCCAGCAGCGAAACCGGGACTAGCGGTTTGGGCGAGCAGTACTTC. The chain couples TRBV7-3 to TRBJ2-7; 11 bases map to TRBD2. The CDR3 loop spans 16 amino acids. Germline loops: CDR1 SGHTA, CDR2 FQGTGA. Trimming took 5 bases from V and 6 from J; bases not matched to a gene: 12.